One sample yielded the 27 T cell receptor beta chains listed below, sequenced in a study of OX40 agonist ivuxolimab in advanced cancers. Here immunoSEQ multiplex PCR was the method, and the copy in TCRdb shows in-frame clones only, minus some. The data contain 65,000 to 70,000 clones, roughly 82% of them singletons. This specimen was CD4+ or CD8+ T cells sorted from blood, taken in a trial of the OX40 agonist ivuxolimab. The receptors were gathered from an adult with an advanced solid tumor such as melanoma, head and neck, liver or kidney cancer.

The chain is built from TRBV4-3 and TRBJ1-4; no firm D call. Trimming removed 1 base at V and 7 bases at J, with 7 bases between. CDR1 and CDR2 from the germline V gene are LGHNA and YSLEER. The CDR3 contains 13 residues. In DNA, the CDR3 is TGCGCCAGCAGCCAAGCCGGGTCTGAAAAACTGTTTTTT. Protein: CASSQAGSEKLFF.

V is TRBV19 and J is TRBJ2-3; TRBD2 matches 9 bases. CDR1 is LNHDA and CDR2 is SQIVND in the germline V gene (reference sequence). The CDR3 has 16 amino acids. The ends lost 6 bases at V and 0 bases at J; junction bases unmatched: 7. The CDR3 bases are TGTGCCAGTAGCCTGACTAGCGGCACTAGCACAGATACGCAGTATTTT. It is translated as CASSLTSGTSTDTQYF.

This chain uses TRBV2 with TRBJ2-3; 8 bases are a match to TRBD2. Trimming took 8 bases from V and 0 from J; bases not matched to a gene: 7. Per germline, CDR1 SNHLY and CDR2 FYNNEI. The CDR3 totals 15 residues. The chain's CDR3 is CASRARGGSTDTQYF. The CDR3 DNA reads as TGTGCCAGCCGGGCCCGGGGGGGGAGCACAGATACGCAGTATTTT.

The V call is TRBV19, the J call TRBJ1-2; tentatively, D is TRBD1 (5 bases). V lost 6 bases, J lost 8 bases, and 22 bases lay in between. CDR1 LNHDA and CDR2 SQIVND come from the germline V gene (reference sequence). This CDR3 contains 15 residues. CDR3 loop: CASSGTGSNTAGYTF. Here the CDR3 DNA reads TGTGCCAGTAGCGGGACGGGATCAAATACGGCGGGCTACACCTTC.

This chain links TRBV5-1 with TRBJ2-1; TRBD2 matches 10 bases. With V trimmed by 4 bases and J by 3 bases, 7 bases remained unmatched. CDR3 size: 16 residues. CDR1 and CDR2 from the germline V gene are SGHRS and YFSETQ. The CDR3 bases are TGCGCCAGCAGCCAAGTAGCGGGGGGCCTCTACAATGAGCAGTTCTTC. This translates into CASSQVAGGLYNEQFF.

In this sample, this clone turned up a few times. The chain links TRBV28 to TRBJ1-1; 8 bases are shared with TRBD1. After removal of 6 bases from V and 4 bases from J, the junction contained 7 bases not matched to a gene. This CDR3 has 14 residues. Germline V gene sequence: CDR1 MDHEN, CDR2 SYDVKM. CDR3 bases: TGTGCCAGCAGCCCTGGCGGACAGGGCACTGAAGCTTTCTTT. It encodes CASSPGGQGTEAFF. The full variable domain, with the rest looked up from reference TRBV28 and TRBJ1-1, is DVKVTQSSRYLVKRTGEKVFLECVQDMDHENMFWYRQDPGLGLRLIYFSYDVKMKEKGDIPEGYSVSREKKERFSLILESASTNQTSMYLCASSPGGQGTEAFFGQGTRLTVV.

This clone was recorded only once. This chain uses TRBV5-1 with TRBJ2-1; D possibly corresponds to TRBD2 (7 bases). Germline-derived CDR1 and CDR2 are SGHRS and YFSETQ. Trimming shortened V by 5 bases and J by 5 bases, and 17 bases separated the two germline ends. There are 15 residues in the CDR3. CDR3 protein: CASSSTPGGNNEQFF. The CDR3 nucleotides are TGCGCCAGCAGTTCAACGCCGGGGGGCAACAATGAGCAGTTCTTC.

The table lists this clone with a few counts. The chain couples TRBV10-3 to TRBJ2-4, with D possibly matching TRBD2 (6 bases). Germline V lookup: CDR1 ENHRY, CDR2 SYGVKD. The CDR3 totals 14 residues. V lost 8 bases and J lost 3, with 14 bases in between. CDR3 sequence reads: CAIGPSDGKNIQYF. The CDR3 nucleotides read TGTGCCATCGGCCCTAGCGATGGCAAAAACATTCAGTACTTC.

The DNA of the CDR3 is TGTGCCAGCAGGGGGGACAGTGATAATCAGCCCCAGCATTTT. Translated, it gives CASRGDSDNQPQHF. The gene calls are TRBV2 and TRBJ1-5, with 7 bases fitting TRBD1. Per the germline V gene, CDR1 is SNHLY and CDR2 is FYNNEI. This CDR3 is 14 amino acids long. With 6 bases clipped from V and 4 bases from J, the junction kept 6 bases outside the gene matches.

The rearrangement links TRBV7-2 to TRBJ1-3, with 7 bases aligning to TRBD1. The CDR3 has 15 amino acids. Trimming at V came to 5 bases and at J to 4 bases, leaving 8 bases not matched to a gene. Germline V CDR1 and CDR2: SGHTA, FQGNSA. The CDR3 DNA is TGTGCCAGCAGCCGACAGGGTGCTATCGGAAACACCATATATTTT. Encoded protein: CASSRQGAIGNTIYF.

The chain links TRBV19 to TRBJ2-3, with 7 bases matching TRBD2. The CDR3 length is 15 residues. CDR1 is LNHDA and CDR2 is SQIVND in the germline V gene (reference sequence). With 6 bases clipped from V and 3 bases from J, the junction kept 9 bases outside the gene matches. DNA of the CDR3: TGTGCCAGTAGGCCGCGCGGGAGCGTGACAGATACGCAGTATTTT. It specifies CASRPRGSVTDTQYF.

The gene calls are TRBV18 and TRBJ2-1; 11 bases match TRBD2. The CDR3 extends over 16 amino acids. Germline V lookup: CDR1 KGHSH, CDR2 LQKENI. Trimming removed 2 bases from V and 5 bases from J; junction bases left unmatched: 5. CDR3 protein: CASSPNLLAGDNEQFF. As DNA, the CDR3 is TGTGCCAGCTCACCAAACCTACTAGCGGGGGACAATGAGCAGTTCTTC.

V gene TRBV30 combines with J gene TRBJ2-1; 10 nucleotides align to TRBD2. The CDR3 is 13 residues long. Looked up from germline, CDR1 is GTSNPN and CDR2 is SVGIG (reference sequence). After removal of 2 bases from V and 7 bases from J, the junction contained 2 bases not matched to a gene. This chain's CDR3 is CAWSSGRENEQFF. Here the CDR3 DNA reads TGTGCCTGGAGTAGCGGGAGGGAAAATGAGCAGTTCTTC.

The rearrangement joins TRBV5-1 to TRBJ1-6; D not certain. The CDR3 covers 15 residues. From germline, CDR1 is SGHRS and CDR2 YFSETQ. The V gene lost 4 bases and the J gene lost 6 bases, with 14 bases spanning the gap. CDR3 sequence: CASSMDRPSNSPLHF. The CDR3 nucleotides read TGCGCCAGCAGCATGGACCGACCAAGTAATTCACCCCTCCACTTT.

This clone occurred once. This chain joins TRBV9 and TRBJ2-1; tentatively, D is TRBD2 (5 bases). The CDR3 is 14 amino acids. From germline, CDR1 is SGDLS and CDR2 YYNGEE. V lost 3 bases, J lost 0 bases, and 7 bases lay in between. CDR3 sequence reads: CASSDRGSYNEQFF. CDR3 bases: TGTGCCAGCAGCGACCGGGGCTCCTACAATGAGCAGTTCTTC. The full variable domain, with the rest looked up from reference TRBV9 and TRBJ2-1, is DSGVTQTPKHLITATGQRVTLRCSPRSGDLSVYWYQQSLDQGLQFLIQYYNGEERAKGNILERFSAQQFPDLHSELNLSSLELGDSALYFCASSDRGSYNEQFFGPGTRLTVL.

V usage is TRBV30 and J usage is TRBJ2-7, with TRBD1 matching 7 bases. The V and J ends lost 6 bases and 5 bases, in that order; junction bases with no gene match: 7. This CDR3 contains 12 residues. Germline V gives CDR1 GTSNPN, CDR2 SVGIG (reference sequence). The CDR3 nucleotides read TGTGCCTGCGAGACAGGGCCCCACGAGCAGTACTTC. This translates into CACETGPHEQYF.

The chain couples TRBV5-4 to TRBJ1-6; possible D gene TRBD1, 5 bases. The V gene's germline CDR1 is SGHNT and CDR2 YYREEE (reference sequence). Trimming pared 0 bases from V and 4 bases from J, leaving 11 bases between. The CDR3 spans 16 residues. CDR3 DNA sequence: TGTGCCAGCAGCTTGGCCGGGGGGGATTATAATTCACCCCTCCACTTT. This gives the protein CASSLAGGDYNSPLHF.

The chain is built from TRBV25-1 and TRBJ2-1; D is perhaps TRBD2 (6 bases). Trimming pared 5 bases from V and 0 bases from J, leaving 11 bases between. The CDR3 covers 15 residues. CDR1 is MGHDK and CDR2 is SYGVNS in the germline V gene. CDR3 coding DNA: TGTGCCAGCAGTCGGGGGTATAGCTCCTACAATGAGCAGTTCTTC. This codes for CASSRGYSSYNEQFF.

The CDR3 region is CASSPGGTGTSGLYEQYV. As DNA, the CDR3 is TGTGCCAGCAGCCCTGGCGGAACCGGGACTAGCGGCTTGTACGAGCAGTACGTC. This sequence joins TRBV7-2 and TRBJ2-7, with 11 bases lining up with TRBD2. The CDR3 runs 18 residues. Germline CDR1 reads SGHTA; CDR2 reads FQGNSA. Trimming at V came to 5 bases and at J to 4 bases, leaving 16 bases not matched to a gene.

The chain combines TRBV5-1 with TRBJ2-6; TRBD1 is a possible D gene (5 bases). V was clipped by 1 base and J by 2 bases, with 7 bases between them. Germline values: CDR1 SGHRS, CDR2 YFSETQ. This CDR3 spans 15 amino acids. CDR3 nucleotides: TGCGCCAGCAGCTTGATAGGGGCTGGGGCCAACGTCCTGACTTTC. Residues: CASSLIGAGANVLTF.

The V and J genes are TRBV7-2 and TRBJ2-5; 10 bases line up with TRBD2. Germline V gene data show CDR1 as SGHTA and CDR2 as FQGNSA. This CDR3 is built from 17 residues. The V segment lost 1 base and the J segment 2 bases; nucleotides outside the gene matches: 7. The CDR3 sequence: CASSLVGSGGSQETQYF. CDR3 DNA: TGTGCCAGCAGCTTAGTCGGTAGCGGGGGGTCGCAAGAGACCCAGTACTTC. Drawing the rest from reference TRBV7-2 and TRBJ2-5, the complete variable domain is GAGVSQSPSNKVTEKGKDVELRCDPISGHTALYWYRQSLGQGLEFLIYFQGNSAPDKSGLPSDRFSAERTGGSVSTLTIQRTQQEDSAVYLCASSLVGSGGSQETQYFGPGTRLLVL.

This clone was found many times. J is TRBJ2-5 and V is TRBV11-2, with TRBD2 as a possible D gene (7 bases). The CDR3 runs to 13 residues. Trimming took off 5 bases at V and 7 bases at J, with 14 bases between the two ends. Per germline, CDR1 SGHAT and CDR2 FQNNGV. The CDR3 protein is CASSLGGEGTQYF. Here the CDR3 DNA reads TGTGCCAGCAGCCTAGGGGGGGAGGGGACCCAGTACTTC.

This clone was observed a single time. The genes are TRBV5-5 and TRBJ1-1; TRBD1 is a possible D gene (6 bases). Trimming left V 0 bases short and J 1 base short, with 10 bases between. This CDR3 has 15 amino acids. CDR1 and CDR2 (germline): SGHKS, YYEKEE (reference sequence). CDR3 bases: TGTGCCAGCAGCTTGGAAGCAGGGGCGAACACTGAAGCTTTCTTT. It is translated as CASSLEAGANTEAFF. Combining the CDR3 with reference TRBV5-5 and TRBJ1-1 gives the whole variable domain DAGVTQSPTHLIKTRGQQVTLRCSPISGHKSVSWYQQVLGQGPQFIFQYYEKEERGRGNFPDRFSARQFPNYSSELNVNALLLGDSALYLCASSLEAGANTEAFFGQGTRLTVV.

In DNA form, the CDR3 reads TGCAGCGTTGAAGATCTTATCAGTGTGGTGAACTCCTATGGCTACACCTTC. It translates to CSVEDLISVVNSYGYTF. V gene TRBV29-1 combines with J gene TRBJ1-2; D is uncertain. The CDR3 is made up of 17 amino acids. V was trimmed by 0 bases and J by 4 bases, leaving 21 bases between them. Germline values: CDR1 SQVTM, CDR2 ANQGSEA.

The V gene is TRBV7-2, the J gene TRBJ2-5; 13 bases line up with TRBD2. CDR1 SGHTA and CDR2 FQGNSA come from the germline V gene. V shed 1 base and J 5 bases; nucleotides not matched to a gene: 10. The CDR3 is 18 residues long. The CDR3 sequence is CASSLGTLGLAGVETQYF. CDR3 DNA sequence: TGTGCCAGCAGCTTAGGGACTCTAGGACTAGCGGGAGTCGAGACCCAGTACTTC.

The V and J genes are TRBV4-1 and TRBJ1-1; TRBD1 matches at 7 bases. CDR1 and CDR2 (germline): MGHRA, YSYEKL. The CDR3 has 14 amino acids. Trimming removed 7 bases from V and 2 bases from J; junction bases left unmatched: 7. CDR3 protein: CASTVTGLNTEAFF. The CDR3 nucleotides read TGCGCCAGCACCGTGACAGGGCTAAACACTGAAGCTTTCTTT.

This rearrangement joins TRBV27 to TRBJ1-2; possible D gene TRBD1, 5 bases. V lost 4 bases, J lost 6 bases, and 18 bases lay in between. There are 15 residues in the CDR3. The germline CDR1 and CDR2 sequences are MNHEY and SMNVEV (reference sequence). The CDR3 nucleotides read TGTGCCAGCAGTTCCCGCGGGCGGGGACGGGATGGCTACACCTTC. Protein product: CASSSRGRGRDGYTF.